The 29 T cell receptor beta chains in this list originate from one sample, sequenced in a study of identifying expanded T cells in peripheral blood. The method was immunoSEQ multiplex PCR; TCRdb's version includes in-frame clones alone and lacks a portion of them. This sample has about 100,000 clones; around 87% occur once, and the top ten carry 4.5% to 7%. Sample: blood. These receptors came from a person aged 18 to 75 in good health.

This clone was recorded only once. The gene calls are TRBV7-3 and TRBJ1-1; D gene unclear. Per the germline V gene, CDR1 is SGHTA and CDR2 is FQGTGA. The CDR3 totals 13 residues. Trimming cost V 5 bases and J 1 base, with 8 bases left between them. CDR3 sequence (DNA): TGTGCCAGCAGCATTCAACGGAACACTGAAGCTTTCTTT. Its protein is CASSIQRNTEAFF.

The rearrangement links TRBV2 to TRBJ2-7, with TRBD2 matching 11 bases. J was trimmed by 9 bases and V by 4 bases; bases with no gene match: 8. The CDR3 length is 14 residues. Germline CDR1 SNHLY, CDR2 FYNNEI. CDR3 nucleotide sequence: TGTGCCAGCAGTGCCTCTACCGGGACTAGCGGGCAGTACTTC. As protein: CASSASTGTSGQYF.

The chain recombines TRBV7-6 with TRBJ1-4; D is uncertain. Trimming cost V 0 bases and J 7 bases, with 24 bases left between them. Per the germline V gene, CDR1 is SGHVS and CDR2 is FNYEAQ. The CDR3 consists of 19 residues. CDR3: CASSLAFTTLGIYSEKLFF. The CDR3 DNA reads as TGTGCCAGCAGCTTAGCCTTTACGACCCTGGGGATCTATAGTGAAAAACTGTTTTTT.

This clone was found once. CDR3 sequence: CASRPGQSGNTIYF. CDR3 nucleotides: TGTGCCAGCAGACCCGGACAGTCTGGAAACACCATATATTTT. V and J are TRBV7-2 and TRBJ1-3; D perhaps matches TRBD1 (6 bases). CDR1 is SGHTA and CDR2 is FQGNSA in the germline V gene. The CDR3 has 14 residues. V lost 6 bases, J lost 1 base, and 10 bases lay in between.

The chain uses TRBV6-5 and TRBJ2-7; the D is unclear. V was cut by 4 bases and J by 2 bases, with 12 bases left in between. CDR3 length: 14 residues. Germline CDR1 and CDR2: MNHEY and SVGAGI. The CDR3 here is CASSSTGSTYEQYF. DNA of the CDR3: TGTGCCAGCAGTTCGACCGGGTCTACCTACGAGCAGTACTTC.

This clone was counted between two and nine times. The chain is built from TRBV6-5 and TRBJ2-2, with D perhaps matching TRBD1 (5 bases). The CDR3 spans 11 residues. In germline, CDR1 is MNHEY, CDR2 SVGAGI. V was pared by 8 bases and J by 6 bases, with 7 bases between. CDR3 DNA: TGTGCCAGCCTCAGGGCCGGGGAGCTGTTTTTT. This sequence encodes CASLRAGELFF.

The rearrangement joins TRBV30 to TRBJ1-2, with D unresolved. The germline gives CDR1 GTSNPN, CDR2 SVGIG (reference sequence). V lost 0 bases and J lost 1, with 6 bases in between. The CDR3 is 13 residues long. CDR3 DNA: TGTGCCTGGAGTGTAGAGTTTAACTATGGCTACACCTTC. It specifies CAWSVEFNYGYTF.

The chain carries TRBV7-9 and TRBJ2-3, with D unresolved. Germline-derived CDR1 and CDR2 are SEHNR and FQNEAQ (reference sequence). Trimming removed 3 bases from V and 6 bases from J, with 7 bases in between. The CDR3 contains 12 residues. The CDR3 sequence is CASSFAADTQYF. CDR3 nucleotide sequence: TGTGCCAGCAGCTTCGCAGCGGATACGCAGTATTTT.

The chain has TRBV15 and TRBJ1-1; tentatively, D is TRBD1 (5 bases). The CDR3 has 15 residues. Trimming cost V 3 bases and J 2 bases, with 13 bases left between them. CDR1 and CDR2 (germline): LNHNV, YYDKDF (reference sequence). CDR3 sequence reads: CATSRGGTANTEAFF. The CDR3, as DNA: TGTGCCACCAGCAGGGGGGGTACGGCAAACACTGAAGCTTTCTTT. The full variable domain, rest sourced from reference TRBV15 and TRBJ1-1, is DAMVIQNPRYQVTQFGKPVTLSCSQTLNHNVMYWYQQKSSQAPKLLFHYYDKDFNNEADTPDNFQSRRPNTSFCFLDIRSPGLGDTAMYLCATSRGGTANTEAFFGQGTRLTVV.

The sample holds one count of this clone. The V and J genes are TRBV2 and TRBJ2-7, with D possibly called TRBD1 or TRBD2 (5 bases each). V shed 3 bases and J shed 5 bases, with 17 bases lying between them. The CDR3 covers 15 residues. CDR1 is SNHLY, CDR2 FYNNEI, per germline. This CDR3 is CASSEFWQGDDEQYF. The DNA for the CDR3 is TGTGCCAGCAGTGAGTTTTGGCAGGGAGACGACGAGCAGTACTTC.

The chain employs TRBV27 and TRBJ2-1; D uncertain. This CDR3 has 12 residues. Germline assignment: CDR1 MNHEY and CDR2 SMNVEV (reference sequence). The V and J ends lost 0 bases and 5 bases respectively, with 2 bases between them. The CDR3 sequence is CASSLSNNEQFF. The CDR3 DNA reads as TGTGCCAGCAGTTTATCTAACAATGAGCAGTTCTTC.

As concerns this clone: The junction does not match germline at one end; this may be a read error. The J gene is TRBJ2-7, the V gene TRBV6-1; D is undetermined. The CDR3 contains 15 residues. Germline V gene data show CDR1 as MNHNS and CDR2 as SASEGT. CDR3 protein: CTSENMPQSSYEQYF. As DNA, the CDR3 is TGTACCAGCGAGAATATGCCACAGAGCTCCTACGAGCAGTACTTC.

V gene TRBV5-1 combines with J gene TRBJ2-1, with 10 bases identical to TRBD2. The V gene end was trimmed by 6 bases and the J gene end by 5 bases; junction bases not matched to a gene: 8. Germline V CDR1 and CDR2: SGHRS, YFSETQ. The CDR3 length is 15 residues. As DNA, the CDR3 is TGCGCCAGCATCGGTAGCGGGGGGTTTAACAATGAGCAGTTCTTC. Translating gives CASIGSGGFNNEQFF.

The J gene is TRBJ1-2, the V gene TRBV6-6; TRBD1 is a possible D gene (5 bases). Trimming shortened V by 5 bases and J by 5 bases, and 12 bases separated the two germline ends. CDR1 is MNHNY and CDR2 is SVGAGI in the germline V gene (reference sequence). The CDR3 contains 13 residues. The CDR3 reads CASSQSTAYGYTF. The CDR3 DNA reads TGTGCCAGCAGTCAATCGACAGCTTATGGCTACACCTTC.

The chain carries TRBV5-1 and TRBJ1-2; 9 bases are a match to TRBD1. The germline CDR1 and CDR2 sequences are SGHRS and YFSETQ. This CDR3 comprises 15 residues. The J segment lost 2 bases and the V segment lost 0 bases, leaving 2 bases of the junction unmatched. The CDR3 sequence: CASSLVTGGNYGYTF. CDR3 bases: TGCGCCAGCAGCTTGGTGACAGGGGGGAACTATGGCTACACCTTC.

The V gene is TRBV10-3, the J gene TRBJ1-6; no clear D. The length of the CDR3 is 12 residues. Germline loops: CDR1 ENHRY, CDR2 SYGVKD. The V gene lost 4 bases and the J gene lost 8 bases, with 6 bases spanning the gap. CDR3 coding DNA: TGTGCCATCAGTGGTGAATATTCACCCCTCCACTTT. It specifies CAISGEYSPLHF.

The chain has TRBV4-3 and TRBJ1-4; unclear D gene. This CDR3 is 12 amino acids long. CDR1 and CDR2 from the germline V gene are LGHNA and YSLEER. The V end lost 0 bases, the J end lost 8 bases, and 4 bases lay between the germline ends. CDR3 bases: TGCGCCAGCAGCCAAGAAGACGAAAAACTGTTTTTT. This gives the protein CASSQEDEKLFF.

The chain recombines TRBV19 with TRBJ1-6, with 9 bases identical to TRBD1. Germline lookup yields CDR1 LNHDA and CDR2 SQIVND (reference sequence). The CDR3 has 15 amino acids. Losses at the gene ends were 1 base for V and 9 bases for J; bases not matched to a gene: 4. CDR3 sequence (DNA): TGTGCCAGTAGTATAGGGGGACAGGGCTCTTCACCCCTCCACTTT. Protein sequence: CASSIGGQGSSPLHF.

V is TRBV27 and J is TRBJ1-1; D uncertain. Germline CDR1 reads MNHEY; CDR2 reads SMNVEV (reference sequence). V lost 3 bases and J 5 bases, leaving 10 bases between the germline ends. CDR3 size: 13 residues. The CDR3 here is CASSFGLGTEAFF. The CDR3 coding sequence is TGTGCCAGCAGTTTTGGATTGGGGACTGAAGCTTTCTTT.

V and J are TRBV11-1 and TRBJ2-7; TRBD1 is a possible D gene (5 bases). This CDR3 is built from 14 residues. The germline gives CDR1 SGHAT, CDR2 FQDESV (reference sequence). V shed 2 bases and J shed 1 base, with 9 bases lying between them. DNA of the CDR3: TGTGCCAGCAGCTTAAGGACAATATCCTACGAGCAGTACTTC. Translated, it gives CASSLRTISYEQYF.

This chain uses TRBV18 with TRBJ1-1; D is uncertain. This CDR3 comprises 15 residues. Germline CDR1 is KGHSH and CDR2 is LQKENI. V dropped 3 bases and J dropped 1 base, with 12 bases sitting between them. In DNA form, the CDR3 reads TGTGCCAGCTCACCTTTAGATGGGGAGAACACTGAAGCTTTCTTT. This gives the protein CASSPLDGENTEAFF.

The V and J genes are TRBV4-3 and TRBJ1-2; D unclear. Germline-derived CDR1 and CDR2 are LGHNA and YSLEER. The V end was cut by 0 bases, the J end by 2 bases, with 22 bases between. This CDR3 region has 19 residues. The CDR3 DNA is TGCGCCAGCAGCCAAGATATGGGCCAGGCCGAGACTCGAAACTATGGCTACACCTTC. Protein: CASSQDMGQAETRNYGYTF.

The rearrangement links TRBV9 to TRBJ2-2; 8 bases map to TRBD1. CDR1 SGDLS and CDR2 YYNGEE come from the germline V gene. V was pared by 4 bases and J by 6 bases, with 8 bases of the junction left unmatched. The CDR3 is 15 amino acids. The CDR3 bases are TGTGCCAGCAGCCTCGCCGGGACAGGTCCCGGGGAGCTGTTTTTT. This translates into CASSLAGTGPGELFF.

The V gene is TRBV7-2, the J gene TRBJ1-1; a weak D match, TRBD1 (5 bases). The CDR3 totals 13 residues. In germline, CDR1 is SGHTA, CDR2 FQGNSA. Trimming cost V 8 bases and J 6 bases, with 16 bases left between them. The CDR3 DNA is TGTGCCAGCCAGGGAGACCCGTACCCTGAAGCTTTCTTT. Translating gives CASQGDPYPEAFF.

CDR3 sequence (DNA): TGTGCCAGCAGCCGTCAGGGGGTGGCTGGAAACACCATATATTTT. Translation gives CASSRQGVAGNTIYF. V and J are TRBV6-6 and TRBJ1-3, with 7 positions matching TRBD1. Trimming took 6 bases from V and 2 from J; bases not matched to a gene: 7. The CDR3 runs 15 residues. The V gene's germline CDR1 is MNHNY and CDR2 SVGAGI (reference sequence).

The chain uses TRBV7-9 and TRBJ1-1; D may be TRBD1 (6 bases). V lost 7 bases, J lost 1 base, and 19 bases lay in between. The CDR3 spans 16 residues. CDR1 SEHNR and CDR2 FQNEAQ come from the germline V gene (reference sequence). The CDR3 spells CASTPRGGARNTEAFF. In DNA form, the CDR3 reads TGTGCCAGCACCCCGCGGGGGGGCGCGAGGAACACTGAAGCTTTCTTT. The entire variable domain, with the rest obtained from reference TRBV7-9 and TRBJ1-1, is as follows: DTGVSQNPRHKITKRGQNVTFRCDPISEHNRLYWYRQTLGQGPEFLTYFQNEAQLEKSRLLSDRFSAERPKGSFSTLEIQRTEQGDSAMYLCASTPRGGARNTEAFFGQGTRLTVV.

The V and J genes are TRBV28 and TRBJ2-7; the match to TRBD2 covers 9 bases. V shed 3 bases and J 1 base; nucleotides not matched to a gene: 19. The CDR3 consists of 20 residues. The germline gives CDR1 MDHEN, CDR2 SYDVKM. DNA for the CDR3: TGTGCCAGCAGTTTGGGGCTCCAATACAGGGTCCTAGCGGGGTCCTACGAGCAGTACTTC. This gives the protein CASSLGLQYRVLAGSYEQYF.

This chain's CDR3 is CASSQDLIWATLAKNIQYF. The CDR3 nucleotides read TGCGCCAGCAGCCAAGATCTTATTTGGGCTACACTAGCCAAAAACATTCAGTACTTC. The rearrangement joins TRBV4-3 to TRBJ2-4; no clear D. V was cut by 0 bases and J by 0 bases, with 18 bases left in between. Germline CDR1 and CDR2: LGHNA and YSLEER. CDR3 length equals 19 residues.

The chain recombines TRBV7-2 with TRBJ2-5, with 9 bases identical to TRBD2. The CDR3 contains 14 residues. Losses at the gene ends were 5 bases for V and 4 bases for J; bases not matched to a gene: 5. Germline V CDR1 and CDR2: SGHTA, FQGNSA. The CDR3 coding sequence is TGTGCCAGCAGCCAAGCGGGGGGCCCAGAGACCCAGTACTTC. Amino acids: CASSQAGGPETQYF.